This TCR beta chain was documented in a study of shared clonotypes between healthy human individuals. Using immunoSEQ multiplex PCR, the repertoire was profiled, and TCRdb retains in-frame clones only, with some absent. The sample yields about 820,000 clones, almost 95% seen once. Germline values: CDR1 MNHEY, CDR2 SMNVEV (reference sequence). CDR3 length: 14 amino acids. V was trimmed by 0 bases and J by 6 bases, leaving 12 bases between them. Naive CD8 cells comprised CD45RO-negative, CCR7-positively selected cells, excluding terminally differentiated effector memory CD45RA+ cells. Sequencing input: naive CD8+ T cells sorted from blood. The clonotype comes from a man aged 25-40 years in good health. This chain joins TRBV27 and TRBJ2-7; tentatively, D is TRBD1 (6 bases). CDR3 region: CASSLSKGVGEQYF. As DNA, the CDR3 is TGTGCCAGCAGTTTATCTAAGGGGGTGGGCGAGCAGTACTTC.